The 5 T cell receptor beta chains below all came from one sample that was sequenced in a study of blood T cell repertoires in COVID-19. Repertoires were generated with immunoSEQ multiplex PCR, while TCRdb's copy carries only in-frame clones and drops some. The sample carries 28,000 or so clones, roughly 90% recorded once. Sequencing was carried out using peripheral blood. These receptors were obtained from a human donor in a cohort sampled during active COVID-19.

This chain's CDR3 is CASSLGDWMNYEQYF. Written as DNA, the CDR3 is TGCGCCAGCAGCTTGGGGGACTGGATGAACTACGAGCAGTACTTC. This chain uses TRBV5-1 with TRBJ2-7, with D possibly TRBD2 on 6 matching bases. The CDR3 length is 15 residues. Trimming stripped 0 bases from V and 3 bases from J, with 13 bases between. Germline V gene data show CDR1 as SGHRS and CDR2 as YFSETQ.

This chain links TRBV5-1 with TRBJ2-3, with D perhaps matching TRBD2 (6 bases). Germline V CDR1 and CDR2: SGHRS, YFSETQ. V gave up 0 bases and J gave up 1 base, with 9 bases separating them. This CDR3 is built from 15 residues. The CDR3 nucleotides are TGCGCCAGCAGCTTGGCCCTAGCGCGCACAGATACGCAGTATTTT. Its translation is CASSLALARTDTQYF.

The chain links TRBV19 to TRBJ2-3; the match to TRBD1 covers 8 bases. The V gene end was trimmed by 5 bases and the J gene end by 6 bases; junction bases not matched to a gene: 10. CDR1 and CDR2 from the germline V gene are LNHDA and SQIVND (reference sequence). The CDR3 spans 15 residues. CDR3 in amino acids: CASSPSTGAPDTQYF. The DNA of the CDR3 is TGTGCCAGTAGTCCCTCGACAGGGGCCCCGGATACGCAGTATTTT.

The V call is TRBV6-5, the J call TRBJ2-7, with D possibly TRBD1 on 6 matching bases. Germline CDR1 and CDR2: MNHEY and SVGAGI. CDR3 length: 13 amino acids. The V end lost 5 bases, the J end lost 5 bases, and 13 bases lay between the germline ends. The CDR3 bases are TGTGCCAGCAGTAACCCCAGGGGAGACGAGCAGTACTTC. The encoded protein is CASSNPRGDEQYF.

The CDR3 nucleotides read TGTGCTAGTGGTTTGGGTTCGGGGGGGCAAGAGACCCAGTACTTC. It encodes CASGLGSGGQETQYF. The chain couples TRBV12-5 to TRBJ2-5, with 8 positions matching TRBD2. The CDR3 length is 15 residues. Germline V gene sequence: CDR1 LGHNT, CDR2 FRNRAP. The trim removed 1 base at V and 2 bases at J, leaving 3 bases unmatched.